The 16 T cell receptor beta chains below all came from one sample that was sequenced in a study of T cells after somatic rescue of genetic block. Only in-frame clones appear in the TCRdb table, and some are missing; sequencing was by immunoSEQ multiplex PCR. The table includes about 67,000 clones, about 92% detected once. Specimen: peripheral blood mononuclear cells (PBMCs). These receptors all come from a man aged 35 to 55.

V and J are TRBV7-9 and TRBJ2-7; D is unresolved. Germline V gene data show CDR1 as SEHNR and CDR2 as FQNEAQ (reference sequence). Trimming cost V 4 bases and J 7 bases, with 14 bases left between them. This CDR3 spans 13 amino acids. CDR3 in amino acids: CASSSPAGREQYF. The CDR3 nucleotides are TGTGCCAGCAGCTCCCCGGCAGGTCGGGAGCAGTACTTC. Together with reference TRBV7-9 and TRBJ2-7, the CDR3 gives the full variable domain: DTGVSQNPRHKITKRGQNVTFRCDPISEHNRLYWYRQTLGQGPEFLTYFQNEAQLEKSRLLSDRFSAERPKGSFSTLEIQRTEQGDSAMYLCASSSPAGREQYFGPGTRLTVT.

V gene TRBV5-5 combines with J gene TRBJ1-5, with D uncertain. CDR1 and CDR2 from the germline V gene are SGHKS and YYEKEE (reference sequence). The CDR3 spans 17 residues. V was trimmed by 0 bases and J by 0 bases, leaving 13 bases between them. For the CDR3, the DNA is TGTGCCAGCAGCTTGGGCAGACTTTTTAATAGCAATCAGCCCCAGCATTTT. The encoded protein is CASSLGRLFNSNQPQHF.

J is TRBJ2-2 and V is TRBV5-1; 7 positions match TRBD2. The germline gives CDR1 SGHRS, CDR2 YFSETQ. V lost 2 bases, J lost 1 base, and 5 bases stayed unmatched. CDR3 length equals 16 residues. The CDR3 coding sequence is TGCGCCAGCAGCTTCCTCACGGGGGGGAACACCGGGGAGCTGTTTTTT. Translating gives CASSFLTGGNTGELFF.

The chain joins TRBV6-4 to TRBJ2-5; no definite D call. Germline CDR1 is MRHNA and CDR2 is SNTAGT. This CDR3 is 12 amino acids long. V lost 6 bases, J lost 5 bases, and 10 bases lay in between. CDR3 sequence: CASRETRETQYF. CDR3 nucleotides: TGTGCCAGCAGGGAAACCCGGGAGACCCAGTACTTC.

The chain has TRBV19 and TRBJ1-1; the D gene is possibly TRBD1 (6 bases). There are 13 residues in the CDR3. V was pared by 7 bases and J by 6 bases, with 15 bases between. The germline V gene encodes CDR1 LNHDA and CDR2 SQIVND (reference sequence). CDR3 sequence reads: CASNDRRRAEAFF. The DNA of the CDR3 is TGTGCCAGTAACGACAGGAGACGTGCTGAAGCTTTCTTT.

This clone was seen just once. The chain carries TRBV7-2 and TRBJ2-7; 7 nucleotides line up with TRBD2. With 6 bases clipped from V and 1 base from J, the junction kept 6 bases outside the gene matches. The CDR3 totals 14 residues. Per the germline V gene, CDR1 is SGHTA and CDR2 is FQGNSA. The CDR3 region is CASSILADSYEQYF. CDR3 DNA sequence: TGTGCCAGCAGTATCCTAGCGGATTCCTACGAGCAGTACTTC.

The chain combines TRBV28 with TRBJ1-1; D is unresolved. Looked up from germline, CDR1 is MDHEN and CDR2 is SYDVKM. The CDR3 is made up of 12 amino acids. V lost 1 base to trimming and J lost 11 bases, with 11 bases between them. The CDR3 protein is CASSLLQVGAFF. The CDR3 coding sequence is TGTGCCAGCAGTTTATTACAAGTGGGGGCTTTCTTT.

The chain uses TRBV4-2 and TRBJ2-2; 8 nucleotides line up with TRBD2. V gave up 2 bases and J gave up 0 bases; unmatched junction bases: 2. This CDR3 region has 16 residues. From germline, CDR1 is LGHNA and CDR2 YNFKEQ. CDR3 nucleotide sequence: TGTGCCAGCAGCCAATCAGCGGGGGCGAACACCGGGGAGCTGTTTTTT. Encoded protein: CASSQSAGANTGELFF.

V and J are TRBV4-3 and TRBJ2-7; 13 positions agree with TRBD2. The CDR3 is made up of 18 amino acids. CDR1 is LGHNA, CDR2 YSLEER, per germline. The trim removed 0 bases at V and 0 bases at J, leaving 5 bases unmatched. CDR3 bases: TGCGCCAGCAGCCAAGATCGACTAGCGGGAGGACTCTCCTACGAGCAGTACTTC. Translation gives CASSQDRLAGGLSYEQYF.

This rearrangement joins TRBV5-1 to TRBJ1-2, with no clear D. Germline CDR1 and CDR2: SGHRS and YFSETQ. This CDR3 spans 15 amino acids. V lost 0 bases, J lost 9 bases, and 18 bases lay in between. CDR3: CASSLEGSGVTSYTF. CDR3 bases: TGCGCCAGCAGCTTGGAAGGCAGCGGGGTGACAAGCTACACCTTC.

CDR3 bases: TGTGCCAGCAGCGTAGGGGGGAGTGTGGGTGCACAGAATGGCTACACCTTC. It yields the protein CASSVGGSVGAQNGYTF. The chain is built from TRBV9 and TRBJ1-2, with a possible D match to TRBD1 (5 bases). The CDR3 is 17 residues long. CDR1 is SGDLS, CDR2 YYNGEE, per germline. V lost 0 bases and J 6 bases, leaving 21 bases between the germline ends.

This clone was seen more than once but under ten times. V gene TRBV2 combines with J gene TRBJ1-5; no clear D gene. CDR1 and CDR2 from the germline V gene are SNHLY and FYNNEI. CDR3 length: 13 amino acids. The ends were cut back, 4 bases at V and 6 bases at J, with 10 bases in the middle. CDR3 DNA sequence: TGTGCCAGCAGTGGGGCGGTCGGTCAGCCCCAGCATTTT. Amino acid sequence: CASSGAVGQPQHF.

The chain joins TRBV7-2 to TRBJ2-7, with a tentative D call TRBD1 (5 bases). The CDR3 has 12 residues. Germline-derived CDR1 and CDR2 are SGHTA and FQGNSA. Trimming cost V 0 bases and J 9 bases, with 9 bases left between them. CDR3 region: CASSLAVGVQYF. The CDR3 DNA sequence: TGTGCCAGCAGCTTAGCTGTAGGGGTGCAGTACTTC.

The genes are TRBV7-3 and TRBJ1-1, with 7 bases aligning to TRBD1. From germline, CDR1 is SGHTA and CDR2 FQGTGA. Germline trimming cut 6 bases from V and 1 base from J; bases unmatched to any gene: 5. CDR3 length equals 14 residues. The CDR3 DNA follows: TGTGCCAGCAGTCCCCCAGGGGGGAACACTGAAGCTTTCTTT. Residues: CASSPPGGNTEAFF. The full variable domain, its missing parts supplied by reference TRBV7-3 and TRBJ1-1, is GAGVSQTPSNKVTEKGKYVELRCDPISGHTALYWYRQSLGQGPEFLIYFQGTGAADDSGLPNDRFFAVRPEGSVSTLKIQRTERGDSAVYLCASSPPGGNTEAFFGQGTRLTVV.

In nucleotides, the CDR3 is TGTGCCAGCAGCCCATCGGGACTGGGCCCCTACGAGCAGTACTTC. It codes for CASSPSGLGPYEQYF. V usage is TRBV11-2 and J usage is TRBJ2-7, with D perhaps TRBD2 (6 bases). The CDR3 loop spans 15 amino acids. V was cut by 5 bases and J by 2 bases, with 16 bases left in between. Germline loops: CDR1 SGHAT, CDR2 FQNNGV.

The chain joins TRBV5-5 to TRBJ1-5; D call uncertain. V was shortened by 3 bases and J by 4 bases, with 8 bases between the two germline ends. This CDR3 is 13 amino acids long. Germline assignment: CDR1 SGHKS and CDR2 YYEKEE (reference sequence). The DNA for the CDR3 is TGTGCCAGCAGCTCGGATCCAAATCAGCCCCAGCATTTT. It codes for CASSSDPNQPQHF. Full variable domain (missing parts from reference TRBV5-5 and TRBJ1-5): DAGVTQSPTHLIKTRGQQVTLRCSPISGHKSVSWYQQVLGQGPQFIFQYYEKEERGRGNFPDRFSARQFPNYSSELNVNALLLGDSALYLCASSSDPNQPQHFGDGTRLSIL.